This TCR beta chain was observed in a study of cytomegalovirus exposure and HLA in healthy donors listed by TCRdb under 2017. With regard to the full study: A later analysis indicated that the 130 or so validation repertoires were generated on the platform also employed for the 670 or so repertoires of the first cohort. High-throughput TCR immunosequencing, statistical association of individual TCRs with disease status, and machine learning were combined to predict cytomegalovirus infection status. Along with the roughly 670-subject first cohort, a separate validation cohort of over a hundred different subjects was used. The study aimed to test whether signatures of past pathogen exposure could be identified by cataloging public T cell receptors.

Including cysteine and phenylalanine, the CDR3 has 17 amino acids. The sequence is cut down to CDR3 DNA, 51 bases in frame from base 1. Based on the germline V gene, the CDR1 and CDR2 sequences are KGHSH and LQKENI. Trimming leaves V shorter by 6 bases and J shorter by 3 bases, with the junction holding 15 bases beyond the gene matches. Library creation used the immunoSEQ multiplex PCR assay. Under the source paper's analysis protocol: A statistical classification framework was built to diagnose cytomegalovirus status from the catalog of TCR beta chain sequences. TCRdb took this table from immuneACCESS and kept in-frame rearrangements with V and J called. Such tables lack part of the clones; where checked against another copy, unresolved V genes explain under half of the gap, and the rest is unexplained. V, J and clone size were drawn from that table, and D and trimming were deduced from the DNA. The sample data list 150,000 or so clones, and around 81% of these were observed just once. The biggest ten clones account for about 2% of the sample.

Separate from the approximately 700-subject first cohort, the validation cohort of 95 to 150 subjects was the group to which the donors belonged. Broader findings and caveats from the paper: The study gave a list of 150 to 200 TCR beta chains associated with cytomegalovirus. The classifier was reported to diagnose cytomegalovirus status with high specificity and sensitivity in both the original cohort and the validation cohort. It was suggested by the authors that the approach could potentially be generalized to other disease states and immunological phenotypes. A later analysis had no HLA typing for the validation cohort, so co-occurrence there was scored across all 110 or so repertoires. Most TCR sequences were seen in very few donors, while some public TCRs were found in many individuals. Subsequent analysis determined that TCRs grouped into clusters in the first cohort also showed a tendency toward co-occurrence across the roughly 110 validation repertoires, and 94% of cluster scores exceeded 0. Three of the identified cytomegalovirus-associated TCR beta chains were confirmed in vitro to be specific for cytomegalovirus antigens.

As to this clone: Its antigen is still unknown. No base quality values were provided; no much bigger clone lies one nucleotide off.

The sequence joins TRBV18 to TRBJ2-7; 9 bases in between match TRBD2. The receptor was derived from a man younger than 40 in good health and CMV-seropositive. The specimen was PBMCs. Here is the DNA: TGTGCCAGCTCTCCCGGAGAAGCGGGGGGCCGAGACTACGAGCAGTACTTC. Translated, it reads CASSPGEAGGRDYEQYF.